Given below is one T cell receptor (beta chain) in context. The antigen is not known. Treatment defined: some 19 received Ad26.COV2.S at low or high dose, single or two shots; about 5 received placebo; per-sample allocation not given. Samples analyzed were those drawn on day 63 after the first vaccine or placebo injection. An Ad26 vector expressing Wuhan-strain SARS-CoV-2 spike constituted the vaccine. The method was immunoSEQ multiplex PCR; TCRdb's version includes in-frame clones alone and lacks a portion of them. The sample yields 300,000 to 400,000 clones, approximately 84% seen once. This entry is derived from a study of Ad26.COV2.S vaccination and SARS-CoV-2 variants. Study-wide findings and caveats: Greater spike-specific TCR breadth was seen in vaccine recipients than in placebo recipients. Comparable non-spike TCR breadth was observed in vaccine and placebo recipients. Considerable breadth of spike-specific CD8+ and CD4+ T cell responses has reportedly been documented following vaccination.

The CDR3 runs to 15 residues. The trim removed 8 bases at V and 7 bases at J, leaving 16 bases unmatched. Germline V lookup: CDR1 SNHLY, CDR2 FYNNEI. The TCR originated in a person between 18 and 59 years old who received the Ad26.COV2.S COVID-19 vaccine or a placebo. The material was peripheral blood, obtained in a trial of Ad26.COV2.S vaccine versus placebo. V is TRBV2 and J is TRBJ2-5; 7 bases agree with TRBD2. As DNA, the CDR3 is TGTGCCAGCCGCGCCATGCTAGCGGAGATGGGGACCCAGTACTTC. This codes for CASRAMLAEMGTQYF.